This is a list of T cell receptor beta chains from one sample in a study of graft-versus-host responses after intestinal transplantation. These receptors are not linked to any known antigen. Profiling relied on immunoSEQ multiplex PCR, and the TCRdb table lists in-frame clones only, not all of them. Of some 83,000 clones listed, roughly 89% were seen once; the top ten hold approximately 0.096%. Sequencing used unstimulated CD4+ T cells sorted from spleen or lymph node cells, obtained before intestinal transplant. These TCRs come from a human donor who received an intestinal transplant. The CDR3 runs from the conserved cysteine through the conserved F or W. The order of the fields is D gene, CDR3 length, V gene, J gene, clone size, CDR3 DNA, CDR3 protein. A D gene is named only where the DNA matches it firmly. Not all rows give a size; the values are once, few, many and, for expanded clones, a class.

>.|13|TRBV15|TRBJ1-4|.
TGTGCCACCAGCAGAGCCCAAAATGAAAAACTGTTTTTT
CATSRAQNEKLFF
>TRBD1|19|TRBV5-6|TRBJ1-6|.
TGTGCCAGCAGCTTGGTGAGAGGGGGCGCGGGCTCCTATAATTCACCCCTCCACTTT
CASSLVRGGAGSYNSPLHF
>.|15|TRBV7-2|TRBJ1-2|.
TGTGCCAGCAGCTTAGATATTCTGGGCGGGCATGGCTACACCTTC
CASSLDILGGHGYTF
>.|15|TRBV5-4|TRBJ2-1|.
TGTGCCAGCAGCTTGGCCCGGGACAAGAGGAATGAGCAGTTCTTC
CASSLARDKRNEQFF
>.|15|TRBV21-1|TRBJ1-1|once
TGTGCCAGCAGCGCCGTACAGGGGGCGAACACTGAAGCTTTCTTT
CASSAVQGANTEAFF
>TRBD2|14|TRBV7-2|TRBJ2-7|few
TGTGCCAGCAGCTTACCGGGACTAGCCTACGAGCAGTACTTC
CASSLPGLAYEQYF
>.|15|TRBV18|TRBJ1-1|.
TGTGCCAGCTCACAAAAAGGACGGGGGGAGACTGAAGCTTTCTTT
CASSQKGRGETEAFF
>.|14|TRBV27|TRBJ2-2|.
TGTGCCAGCAGTAGACTCCAGAACACCGGGGAGCTGTTTTTT
CASSRLQNTGELFF
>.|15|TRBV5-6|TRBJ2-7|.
TGTGCCAGCAGCTTGCGGGGTCCCGGGCGGGCCGAGCAGTACTTC
CASSLRGPGRAEQYF
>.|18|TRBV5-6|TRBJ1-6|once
TGTGCCAGCAGACTACGAACGGGAGTCCAAGGTGTTAATTCACCCCTCCACTTT
CASRLRTGVQGVNSPLHF
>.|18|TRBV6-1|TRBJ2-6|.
TGTGCCAGCAGTGGAGGACTTATCTACCCCTCTGGGGCCAACGTCCTGACTTTC
CASSGGLIYPSGANVLTF
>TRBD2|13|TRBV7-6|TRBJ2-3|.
TGTGCCAGCAGCACAACCGGGAGGGATACGCAGTATTTT
CASSTTGRDTQYF
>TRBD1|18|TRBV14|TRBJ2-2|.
TGTGCCAGCAGCCGGACGCGGACAGGGAGGTTCTTCACCGGGGAGCTGTTTTTT
CASSRTRTGRFFTGELFF
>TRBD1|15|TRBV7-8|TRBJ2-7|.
TGTGCCAGCAGCTCCGGGACAGGTTACACCTACGAGCAGTACTTC
CASSSGTGYTYEQYF
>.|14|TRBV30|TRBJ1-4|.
TGTGCCTGGAGTACACGGGGAGATTCTGAAAAACTGTTTTTT
CAWSTRGDSEKLFF
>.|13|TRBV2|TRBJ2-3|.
TGTGCCAGCAGTGAAGCGCCGGGTTTTACGCAGTATTTT
CASSEAPGFTQYF
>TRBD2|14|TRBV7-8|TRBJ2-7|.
TGTGCCAGCAGCTGGGGACTAGCTTTCTACGAGCAGTACTTC
CASSWGLAFYEQYF
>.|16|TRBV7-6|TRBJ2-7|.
TGTGCCAGCACTCCGGAGGTGGGATCAGCCTCCTACGAGCAGTACTTC
CASTPEVGSASYEQYF
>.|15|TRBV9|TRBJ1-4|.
TGTGCCAGCAGCGTAGCTACAGGACGTAATGAAAAACTGTTTTTT
CASSVATGRNEKLFF
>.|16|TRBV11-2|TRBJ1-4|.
TGTGCCAGCAGCCAGACAGGATTTACAACTAATGAAAAACTGTTTTTT
CASSQTGFTTNEKLFF
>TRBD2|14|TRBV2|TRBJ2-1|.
TGTGCCAGCAGGCTAGCGGGGGGGAGCAATGAGCAGTTCTTC
CASRLAGGSNEQFF
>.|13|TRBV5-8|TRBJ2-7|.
TGTGCCAGCAGCTTGCCAGGATTCTACGAGCAGTACTTC
CASSLPGFYEQYF
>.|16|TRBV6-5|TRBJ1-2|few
TGTGCCAGCAGTTACTATGCGGGGATCCGAAACTATGGCTACACCTTC
CASSYYAGIRNYGYTF
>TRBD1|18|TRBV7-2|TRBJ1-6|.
TGTGCCAGCAGCCCCCGAGGGGGCGATACCCTATACAATTCACCCCTCCACTTT
CASSPRGGDTLYNSPLHF
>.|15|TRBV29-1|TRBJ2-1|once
TGCAGCGTTGAAATAAGGGGAGGTCCGGGGAATGAGCAGTTCTTC
CSVEIRGGPGNEQFF
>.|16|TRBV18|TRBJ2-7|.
TGTGCCAGCTCTAACTCCTTTGGTAAGGGGACCTACGAGCAGTACTTC
CASSNSFGKGTYEQYF
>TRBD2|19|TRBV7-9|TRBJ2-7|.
TGTGCCAGCAGCTTGGAACGGTTTCGCAAGCGGGGCTCTTCTTACGAGCAGTACTTC
CASSLERFRKRGSSYEQYF
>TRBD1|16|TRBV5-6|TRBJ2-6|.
TGTGCCAGCAGCCGACAGGGGGCGTATGGGGCCAACGTCCTGACTTTC
CASSRQGAYGANVLTF
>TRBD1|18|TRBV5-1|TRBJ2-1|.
TGCGCCAGCAGACGACTTACCGGGACAGGGGAGTGGTACAATGAGCAGTTCTTC
CASRRLTGTGEWYNEQFF
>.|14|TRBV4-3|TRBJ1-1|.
TGCGCCAGCAGCCAAGTAGGACAGAACACTGAAGCTTTCTTT
CASSQVGQNTEAFF
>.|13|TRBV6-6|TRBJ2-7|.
TGTGCCAGCAGTTACGGGACATTCAACGAGCAGTACTTC
CASSYGTFNEQYF
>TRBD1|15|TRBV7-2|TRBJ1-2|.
TGTGCCAGCAGCCGCCGGGACAGCGGCAGAGATGGCTACACCTTC
CASSRRDSGRDGYTF
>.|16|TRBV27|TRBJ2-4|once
TGTGCCAGCAGTTTAGGGCCCCCTGGGGCCAAAAACATTCAGTACTTC
CASSLGPPGAKNIQYF
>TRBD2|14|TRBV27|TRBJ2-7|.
TGTGCCACCCGACGAGCGACTAGCAGTCTCGAGCAGTACTTC
CATRRATSSLEQYF
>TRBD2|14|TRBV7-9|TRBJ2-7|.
TGTGCCAGCAGCTCCGGGACTAGCCTTTTCGAGCAGTACTTC
CASSSGTSLFEQYF
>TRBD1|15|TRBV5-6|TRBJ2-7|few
TGTGCCAGCAGCCTGCCAGGGACAGGGGCCTACGAGCAGTACTTC
CASSLPGTGAYEQYF
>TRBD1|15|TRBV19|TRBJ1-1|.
TGTGCCAGTAGTTCTTACAGGGGGAAGGACACTGAAGCTTTCTTT
CASSSYRGKDTEAFF
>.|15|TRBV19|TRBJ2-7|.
TGTGCCAGTAGTATAGACGGCGCAGGGACCTACGAGCAGTACTTC
CASSIDGAGTYEQYF
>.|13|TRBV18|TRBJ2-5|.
TGTGCCAGCTCACCTCTCCTTCAAGAGACCCAGTACTTC
CASSPLLQETQYF
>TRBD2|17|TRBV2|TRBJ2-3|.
TGTGCCAGCAGTGCCTTGACTAGCGGGGGGCTCGGGAATACGCAGTATTTT
CASSALTSGGLGNTQYF
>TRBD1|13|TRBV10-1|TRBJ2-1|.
TGCGCCAGCAGTGAGTCGGCAGGGGGAAGGCAGTTCTTC
CASSESAGGRQFF
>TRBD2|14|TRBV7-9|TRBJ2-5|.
TGTGCCAGCAGCTTACGGGCGGGAGGGGAGACCCAGTACTTC
CASSLRAGGETQYF
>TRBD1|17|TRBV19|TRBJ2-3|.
TGTGCCAGTAGGACCGGGACAGGCTCCGTGGGCACAGATACGCAGTATTTT
CASRTGTGSVGTDTQYF